The present T cell receptor (beta chain) was sequenced within a study of blood T cell dynamics during melanoma immunotherapy. Overall study: Patients with metastatic melanoma got pembrolizumab or nivolumab-ipilimumab as first-line care.

Stated time point: pre-treatment baseline. One draw preceded checkpoint blockade; another followed its first cycle at week 3. Response was assessed by RECIST 1.1 at 12 weeks, except a couple of rapid progressors. Between the trimmed V and J ends, which lost 4 bases and 3 bases, there was a span of 13 bases. This CDR3 is built from 14 residues. CDR1 is SGDLS, CDR2 YYNGEE, per germline. Using immunoSEQ multiplex PCR, the repertoire was profiled, and TCRdb retains in-frame clones only, with some absent. The sample has several thousand clones, nearly 98% seen once; the top ten hold 1.2%. The V gene is TRBV9, the J gene TRBJ1-1; perhaps TRBD1 as D (5 bases). This sequence was found in a human donor with melanoma. The sample was effector memory CD8+ T cells from blood, taken from a patient treated with checkpoint blockade. DNA for the CDR3: TGTGCCAGCAGCCCTCCCGGGGGGGACACTGAAGCTTTCTTT. Translated: CASSPPGGDTEAFF. Variable domain in full (rest from reference TRBV9 and TRBJ1-1): DSGVTQTPKHLITATGQRVTLRCSPRSGDLSVYWYQQSLDQGLQFLIQYYNGEERAKGNILERFSAQQFPDLHSELNLSSLELGDSALYFCASSPPGGDTEAFFGQGTRLTVV.